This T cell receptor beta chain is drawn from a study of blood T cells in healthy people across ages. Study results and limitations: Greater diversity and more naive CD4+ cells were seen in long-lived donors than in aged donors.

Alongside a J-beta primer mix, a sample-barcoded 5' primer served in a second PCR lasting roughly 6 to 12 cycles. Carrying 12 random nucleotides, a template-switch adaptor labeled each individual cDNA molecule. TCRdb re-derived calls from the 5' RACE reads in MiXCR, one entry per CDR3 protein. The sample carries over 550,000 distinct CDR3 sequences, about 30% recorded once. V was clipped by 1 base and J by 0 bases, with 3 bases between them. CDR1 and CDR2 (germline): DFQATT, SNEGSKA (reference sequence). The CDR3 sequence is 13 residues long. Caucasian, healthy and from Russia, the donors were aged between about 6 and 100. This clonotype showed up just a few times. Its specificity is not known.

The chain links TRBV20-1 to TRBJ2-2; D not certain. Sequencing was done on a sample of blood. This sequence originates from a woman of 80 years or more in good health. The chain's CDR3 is CSARVPNTGELFF. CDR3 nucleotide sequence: TGCAGTGCTAGAGTCCCGAACACCGGGGAGCTGTTTTTT.